These T cell receptor beta chains were read from a single sample in a study of blood T cells in healthy people across ages. TCRdb re-derived calls from the 5' RACE reads in MiXCR, one entry per CDR3 protein. The data show around 700,000 distinct CDR3 sequences, with about 25% seen just once and 9.4% held by the top ten. This sample also belongs to another study, concerning T cells of mothers and their children.

Material: blood. The origin of the receptors is a boy aged 5-17 years in good health. The CDR3 runs from the conserved cysteine through the conserved F or W. A D gene is named only where the DNA matches it firmly. Clone size appears in some rows only: once, few, many, or a class for an expanded clone.

CDR3: CAVGSDYNEQFF
DNA: TGTGCCGTAGGTAGCGACTACAATGAGCAGTTCTTC
D: .
V: TRBV7-2
size: .
J: TRBJ2-1

CDR3: CASSPSLGGSTDTQYF
DNA: TGTGCCAGCAGCCCCTCTCTCGGGGGGAGCACAGATACGCAGTATTTT
D: TRBD2
V: TRBV11-2
size: .
J: TRBJ2-3

CDR3: CASSQERTRIFPDTQYF
DNA: TGTGCCAGCAGCCAAGAAAGGACTCGCATATTCCCAGATACGCAGTATTTT
D: .
V: TRBV3-1
size: few
J: TRBJ2-3

CDR3: CASSPSGVPADTQYF
DNA: TGTGCCAGTAGCCCTAGCGGGGTCCCCGCAGATACGCAGTATTTT
D: TRBD2
V: TRBV19
size: .
J: TRBJ2-3

CDR3: CATSEGGVGQETQYF
DNA: TGTGCCACCAGTGAAGGGGGAGTGGGCCAAGAGACCCAGTACTTC
D: .
V: TRBV24-1
size: few
J: TRBJ2-5

CDR3: CASSSITGDSYEQYF
DNA: TGTGCCAGCAGCTCCATTACGGGTGACTCCTACGAGCAGTACTTC
D: .
V: TRBV12-3/TRBV12-4
size: .
J: TRBJ2-7

CDR3: CAISETSGTGRKGYTF
DNA: TGTGCCATCAGTGAGACCTCCGGGACAGGGCGGAAAGGCTACACCTTC
D: TRBD1
V: TRBV10-3
size: .
J: TRBJ1-2

CDR3: CASSQVPLYEQYF
DNA: TGCGCCAGCAGCCAAGTCCCGTTATACGAGCAGTACTTC
D: .
V: TRBV4-1
size: .
J: TRBJ2-7

CDR3: CASSESYGTGELFF
DNA: TGTGCCAGCAGTGAAAGCTATGGGACCGGGGAGCTGTTTTTT
D: .
V: TRBV2
size: .
J: TRBJ2-2

CDR3: CSARGNFARRYKNEQFF
DNA: TGCAGTGCCCGAGGGAACTTCGCGAGACGTTATAAAAATGAGCAGTTCTTC
D: .
V: TRBV20-1
size: few
J: TRBJ2-1

CDR3: CASSATAGGISQQTQYF
DNA: TGTGCCAGCAGCGCCACAGCGGGGGGAATCTCCCAACAGACCCAGTACTTC
D: TRBD2
V: TRBV7-9
size: few
J: TRBJ2-5

CDR3: CASSLVGPAQETQYF
DNA: TGCGCCAGCAGCTTGGTAGGGCCAGCCCAAGAGACCCAGTACTTC
D: .
V: TRBV5-1
size: few
J: TRBJ2-5

CDR3: CATSSGLAGLYEQYF
DNA: TGTGCCACCAGTTCTGGGCTAGCGGGACTTTACGAGCAGTACTTC
D: TRBD2
V: TRBV24-1
size: .
J: TRBJ2-7